The 30 T cell receptor beta chains reported below all come from one sample, sequenced in a study of OX40 agonist ivuxolimab in advanced cancers. This table comes from immunoSEQ multiplex PCR, and its TCRdb copy is limited to in-frame clones, with some not included. Of tens of thousands of clones detected, roughly 88% appear once; the ten largest clones hold 4.5% to 6%. This specimen was CD4+ or CD8+ T cells sorted from blood, taken in a trial of the OX40 agonist ivuxolimab. The receptors were gathered from an adult with an advanced solid tumor such as melanoma, head and neck, liver or kidney cancer.

The rearrangement joins TRBV6-5 to TRBJ2-7; D remains ambiguous. CDR3 length equals 11 residues. Germline CDR1 MNHEY, CDR2 SVGAGI. The V end lost 6 bases, the J end lost 3 bases, and 6 bases lay between the germline ends. DNA for the CDR3: TGTGCCAGCAGCAAACTCTACGAGCAGTACTTC. Protein: CASSKLYEQYF.

The V gene is TRBV5-1, the J gene TRBJ2-7; D is ambiguous. CDR3 size: 14 residues. Germline lookup yields CDR1 SGHRS and CDR2 YFSETQ. Between the trimmed V and J ends, which lost 0 bases and 2 bases, there was a span of 9 bases. CDR3 DNA: TGCGCCAGCAGCTTGGCTGAGTCAGCCTACGAGCAGTACTTC. Protein sequence: CASSLAESAYEQYF.

V gene TRBV5-4 combines with J gene TRBJ1-6, with D unresolved. Germline CDR1 SGHNT, CDR2 YYREEE (reference sequence). V lost 2 bases and J 9 bases, leaving 12 bases between the germline ends. The length of the CDR3 is 14 residues. The chain's CDR3 is CASSFTGRSSPLHF. DNA for the CDR3: TGTGCCAGCAGCTTTACCGGGCGTAGTTCACCCCTCCACTTT. Together with reference TRBV5-4 and TRBJ1-6, the CDR3 gives the full variable domain: ETGVTQSPTHLIKTRGQQVTLRCSSQSGHNTVSWYQQALGQGPQFIFQYYREEENGRGNFPPRFSGLQFPNYSSELNVNALELDDSALYLCASSFTGRSSPLHFGNGTRLTVT.

The table lists this clone with a few counts. The chain combines TRBV14 with TRBJ1-5; maybe TRBD1 (5 bases). Trimming left V 6 bases short and J 4 bases short, with 16 bases between. This CDR3 contains 15 residues. The germline gives CDR1 SGHDN, CDR2 FVKESK. CDR3 residues: CASSRRLGENQPQHF. In nucleotides, the CDR3 is TGTGCCAGCAGTCGCCGCTTGGGGGAAAATCAGCCCCAGCATTTT.

This sequence joins TRBV7-9 and TRBJ1-5; TRBD1 is a possible D gene (6 bases). Looked up from germline, CDR1 is SEHNR and CDR2 is FQNEAQ (reference sequence). The CDR3 contains 13 residues. Trimming took off 5 bases at V and 8 bases at J, with 13 bases between the two ends. CDR3 region: CASSLGGAEPQHF. CDR3 DNA: TGTGCCAGCAGCCTGGGGGGCGCGGAGCCCCAGCATTTT.

This chain uses TRBV5-1 with TRBJ1-2, with D possibly being TRBD1 (6 bases). Germline V gene data show CDR1 as SGHRS and CDR2 as YFSETQ. Trimming shortened V by 0 bases and J by 10 bases, and 19 bases separated the two germline ends. The CDR3 has 15 residues. CDR3 DNA: TGCGCCAGCAGCTTGGCCGGGGGGCAGGGCGTATCCTACACCTTC. Residues: CASSLAGGQGVSYTF. Filled out from reference TRBV5-1 and TRBJ1-2, the complete variable domain reads KAGVTQTPRYLIKTRGQQVTLSCSPISGHRSVSWYQQTPGQGLQFLFEYFSETQRNKGNFPGRFSGRQFSNSRSEMNVSTLELGDSALYLCASSLAGGQGVSYTFGSGTRLTVV.

Note on this clone: An end of the junction differs from the germline gene, which may be a read error. The chain links TRBV5-4 to TRBJ2-2; TRBD1 matches at 7 bases. The V gene's germline CDR1 is SGHNT and CDR2 YYREEE (reference sequence). The CDR3 length is 17 residues. CDR3 coding DNA: TGTGCCAGCAGTTTGGGACAGTTTTCTAGTTCCGCCGGGGAGCTGTTTTTT. Translated, it gives CASSLGQFSSSAGELFF. Complete variable domain (other parts from reference TRBV5-4 and TRBJ2-2): ETGVTQSPTHLIKTRGQQVTLRCSSQSGHNTVSWYQQALGQGPQFIFQYYREEENGRGNFPPRFSGLQFPNYSSELNVNALELDDSALYLCASSLGQFSSSAGELFFGEGSRLTVL.

V usage is TRBV27 and J usage is TRBJ2-3; D call uncertain. Germline lookup yields CDR1 MNHEY and CDR2 SMNVEV (reference sequence). CDR3 length: 15 residues. The V and J ends lost 6 bases and 0 bases respectively, with 13 bases between them. DNA for the CDR3: TGTGCCAGCAGGCCCCATGAGACTAGCACAGATACGCAGTATTTT. Translated: CASRPHETSTDTQYF.

The V call is TRBV29-1, the J call TRBJ1-4; D is uncertain. The CDR3 runs 12 residues. The germline V and J ends were trimmed by 6 bases and 7 bases, with 12 bases remaining between them. In germline, CDR1 is SQVTM, CDR2 ANQGSEA. CDR3 DNA sequence: TGCAGCGTGGAGGGTTTAAGTGAAAAACTGTTTTTT. This translates into CSVEGLSEKLFF.

This clone was recorded only once. The chain uses TRBV4-1 and TRBJ2-3; TRBD1 matches 11 bases. The CDR3 contains 15 residues. The junction had 4 bases not matched to a gene; V was cut back by 5 bases and J by 3 bases. CDR1 is MGHRA, CDR2 YSYEKL, per germline. The CDR3 DNA reads as TGCGCCAGCAGCATAGGACAGGGGGCTACAGATACGCAGTATTTT. It codes for CASSIGQGATDTQYF.

This clone is a singleton in its sample. The chain carries TRBV10-1 and TRBJ2-1, with 10 bases that match TRBD2. This CDR3 has 18 residues. V was clipped by 3 bases and J by 5 bases; unmatched bases: 13. Germline V gene lookup returns CDR1 WNHNN and CDR2 SYGVQD (reference sequence). CDR3 DNA: TGCGCCAGCAGTGACGCCTTGGGGTTAGCGGGAGGCCACAATGAGCAGTTCTTC. Translating it yields CASSDALGLAGGHNEQFF.

This chain links TRBV5-1 with TRBJ1-4, with D perhaps TRBD1 (5 bases). Trimming removed 0 bases from V and 5 bases from J, with 17 bases in between. There are 17 residues in the CDR3. The germline gives CDR1 SGHRS, CDR2 YFSETQ. DNA of the CDR3: TGCGCCAGCAGCTTGGGGGGGAGGCTAGCTGGAAATGAAAAACTGTTTTTT. It encodes CASSLGGRLAGNEKLFF.

In DNA form, the CDR3 reads TGTGCCACCCCTCGAATGCCTCAAGAGACCCAGTACTTC. Amino acid sequence: CATPRMPQETQYF. V usage is TRBV12-1 and J usage is TRBJ2-5. TRBV12-1 has pseudogene status. The CDR3 is 13 amino acids.

A few counts support this clone. The rearrangement links TRBV25-1 to TRBJ2-2; 11 bases fit TRBD1. The CDR3 length is 18 residues. The germline V gene encodes CDR1 MGHDK and CDR2 SYGVNS. V lost 4 bases, J lost 5 bases, and 12 bases stayed unmatched. The CDR3 DNA sequence: TGTGCCAGCAGTGGCCCCGGGACAGGGGGTTTGGAGACCGGGGAGCTGTTTTTT. Translating gives CASSGPGTGGLETGELFF.

V usage is TRBV13 and J usage is TRBJ1-6; 8 nucleotides line up with TRBD1. V gave up 6 bases and J gave up 6 bases; unmatched junction bases: 1. CDR3 size: 13 residues. In germline, CDR1 is PRHDT, CDR2 FYEKMQ (reference sequence). For the CDR3, the DNA is TGTGCCAGCAGGGGACAGGCTAATTCACCCCTCCACTTT. Protein: CASRGQANSPLHF.

The V call is TRBV10-1, the J call TRBJ2-1, with 13 nucleotides matching TRBD2. Per germline, CDR1 WNHNN and CDR2 SYGVQD (reference sequence). The CDR3 spans 15 residues. The junction had 4 bases not matched to a gene; V was cut back by 2 bases and J by 9 bases. For the CDR3, the DNA is TGCGCCAGCAGTGAGGGACTAGCGGGAGCGGCTGAGCAGTTCTTC. Translation gives CASSEGLAGAAEQFF.

The V and J genes are TRBV14 and TRBJ2-5; 7 positions match TRBD2. Germline V CDR1 and CDR2: SGHDN, FVKESK. The CDR3 spans 16 residues. With 4 bases clipped from V and 2 bases from J, the junction kept 10 bases outside the gene matches. This chain's CDR3 is CASSPQGRGTQETQYF. CDR3 nucleotide sequence: TGTGCCAGCAGCCCACAAGGGAGGGGTACTCAAGAGACCCAGTACTTC.

V is TRBV5-6 and J is TRBJ1-3; D perhaps matches TRBD1 (5 bases). V dropped 1 base and J dropped 0 bases, with 11 bases sitting between them. Germline CDR1 reads SGHDT; CDR2 reads YYEEEE. The CDR3 contains 16 residues. CDR3 sequence: CASSLSWTSSGNTIYF. Written as DNA, the CDR3 is TGTGCCAGCAGCTTGTCTTGGACATCCTCTGGAAACACCATATATTTT.

The V call is TRBV6-1, the J call TRBJ1-1; TRBD1 is a possible D gene (6 bases). Germline V CDR1 and CDR2: MNHNS, SASEGT. The CDR3 is 13 residues long. V lost 5 bases to trimming and J lost 1 base, with 8 bases between them. CDR3 sequence reads: CASSWGQNTEAFF. The DNA for the CDR3 is TGTGCCAGCAGTTGGGGACAGAACACTGAAGCTTTCTTT.

The chain employs TRBV18 and TRBJ2-3, with D possibly TRBD2 on 6 matching bases. V was shortened by 8 bases and J by 6 bases, with 21 bases between the two germline ends. The germline V gene has CDR1 KGHSH and CDR2 LQKENI. The CDR3 runs to 15 residues. CDR3 in amino acids: CASHTGTQEVDTQYF. The CDR3 DNA reads as TGTGCCAGCCATACCGGGACTCAAGAGGTGGATACGCAGTATTTT.

This chain uses TRBV7-2 with TRBJ2-5, with TRBD1 identical over 11 bases. V lost 5 bases and J lost 1; bases outside the gene matches: 6. The CDR3 consists of 16 residues. The germline CDR1 and CDR2 sequences are SGHTA and FQGNSA. The CDR3 bases are TGTGCCAGCAGCCGTAGGGACAGGGGGGGCCAAGAGACCCAGTACTTC. Translating gives CASSRRDRGGQETQYF.

V usage is TRBV12-2 and J usage is TRBJ1-1. TRBV12-2 is a pseudogene. This CDR3 contains 18 residues. CDR3 amino acids: CASRLGPGRHIMNTEAFF. The CDR3 region has the DNA TGTGCAAGTCGCTTAGGACCGGGACGGCATATTATGAACACTGAAGCTTTCTTT.

The chain recombines TRBV7-2 with TRBJ2-7; no reliable D call. Trimming removed 2 bases at V and 2 bases at J, with 10 bases between. Germline assignment: CDR1 SGHTA and CDR2 FQGNSA. The CDR3 is made up of 14 amino acids. The CDR3 reads CASSLLVRAYEQYF. CDR3 DNA: TGTGCCAGCAGCTTATTAGTCAGAGCCTACGAGCAGTACTTC. The entire variable domain, with the rest obtained from reference TRBV7-2 and TRBJ2-7, is as follows: GAGVSQSPSNKVTEKGKDVELRCDPISGHTALYWYRQSLGQGLEFLIYFQGNSAPDKSGLPSDRFSAERTGGSVSTLTIQRTQQEDSAVYLCASSLLVRAYEQYFGPGTRLTVT.

The chain couples TRBV30 to TRBJ2-3; the D gene is possibly TRBD1 (5 bases). CDR1 and CDR2 (germline): GTSNPN, SVGIG (reference sequence). The ends were cut back, 0 bases at V and 1 base at J, with 17 bases in the middle. This CDR3 is built from 17 residues. The CDR3 DNA follows: TGTGCCTGGAGTGTAATGTCAGGGCCATTTGGCACAGATACGCAGTATTTT. Its protein product is CAWSVMSGPFGTDTQYF.

This clone was observed a few times. The V call is TRBV30, the J call TRBJ1-5, with D tentatively TRBD1 (6 bases). The germline V gene encodes CDR1 GTSNPN and CDR2 SVGIG (reference sequence). This CDR3 contains 13 residues. Trimming took off 2 bases at V and 4 bases at J, with 9 bases between the two ends. CDR3 DNA: TGTGCCTGGAGTTTTCAGGGGAATCAGCCCCAGCATTTT. As protein: CAWSFQGNQPQHF.

V gene TRBV6-1 combines with J gene TRBJ1-2; D possibly corresponds to TRBD1 (5 bases). Per germline, CDR1 MNHNS and CDR2 SASEGT. CDR3 length: 11 residues. The CDR3 here is CAGGGKYGYTF. The CDR3 coding sequence is TGTGCAGGCGGGGGGAAATATGGCTACACCTTC.

The V gene is TRBV6-1, the J gene TRBJ1-3, with 9 bases identical to TRBD1. Germline V CDR1 and CDR2: MNHNS, SASEGT. There are 13 residues in the CDR3. With V trimmed by 8 bases and J by 4 bases, 3 bases remained unmatched. The CDR3 nucleotides are TGTGCCAGCCAACAGGGGGCCGGAAACACCATATATTTT. Its protein product is CASQQGAGNTIYF.

The chain combines TRBV28 with TRBJ1-1, with no clear D. This CDR3 contains 13 residues. CDR1 and CDR2 (germline): MDHEN, SYDVKM. V was trimmed by 3 bases and J by 1 base, leaving 6 bases between them. CDR3 nucleotides: TGTGCCAGCAGTTTCTCAGGGAACACTGAAGCTTTCTTT. Protein product: CASSFSGNTEAFF. The full variable domain, in which reference TRBV28 and TRBJ1-1 provide the parts outside the CDR3, is DVKVTQSSRYLVKRTGEKVFLECVQDMDHENMFWYRQDPGLGLRLIYFSYDVKMKEKGDIPEGYSVSREKKERFSLILESASTNQTSMYLCASSFSGNTEAFFGQGTRLTVV.

This clone was detected only a few times. The chain has TRBV27 and TRBJ2-5; 9 bases are shared with TRBD2. Germline values: CDR1 MNHEY, CDR2 SMNVEV (reference sequence). The CDR3 is 16 residues long. Unmatched junction bases numbered 9, after V lost 2 bases and J lost 5 bases. The CDR3 is CASSLGVAGVGETQYF. The CDR3 DNA sequence: TGTGCCAGCAGTTTAGGGGTAGCGGGGGTGGGGGAGACCCAGTACTTC.

The chain recombines TRBV4-1 with TRBJ1-1; D is perhaps TRBD1 (6 bases). The CDR3 consists of 19 residues. Germline CDR1 MGHRA, CDR2 YSYEKL. V was cut by 1 base and J by 2 bases, with 23 bases left in between. CDR3 in DNA: TGCGCCAGCAGCCAAGGCCGTTTCGGTGGGGGCCGAATTAACACTGAAGCTTTCTTT. This codes for CASSQGRFGGGRINTEAFF.